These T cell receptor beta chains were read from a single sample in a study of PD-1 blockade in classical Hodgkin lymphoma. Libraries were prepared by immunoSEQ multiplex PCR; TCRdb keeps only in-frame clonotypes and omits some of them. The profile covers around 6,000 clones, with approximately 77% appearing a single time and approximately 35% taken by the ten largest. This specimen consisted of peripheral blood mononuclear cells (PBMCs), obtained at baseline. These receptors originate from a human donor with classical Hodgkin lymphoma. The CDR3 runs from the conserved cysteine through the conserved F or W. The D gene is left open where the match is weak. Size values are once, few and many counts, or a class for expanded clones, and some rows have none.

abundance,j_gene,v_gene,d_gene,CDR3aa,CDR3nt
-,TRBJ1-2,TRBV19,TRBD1,CASSLDRGYGYTF,TGTGCCAGTAGTTTGGACAGGGGCTATGGCTACACCTTC
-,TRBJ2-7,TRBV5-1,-,CASSTPEARLQYF,TGCGCCAGCAGCACACCCGAAGCCCGCTTACAGTACTTC
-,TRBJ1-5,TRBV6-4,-,CATVRQGRGSNQPQHF,TGTGCCACCGTGAGGCAGGGCCGAGGTAGCAATCAGCCCCAGCATTTT
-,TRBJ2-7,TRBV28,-,CASILGGTNYEQYF,TGTGCCAGCATTCTCGGCGGGACAAATTACGAGCAGTACTTC
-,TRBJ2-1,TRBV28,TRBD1,CASSLMTGGFVDEQFF,TGTGCCAGCAGTCTGATGACAGGGGGCTTTGTCGATGAGCAGTTCTTC
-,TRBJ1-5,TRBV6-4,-,CASSADTSNQPQHF,TGTGCCAGCTCGGCAGATACAAGCAATCAGCCCCAGCATTTT
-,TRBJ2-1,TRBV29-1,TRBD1,CSDWDRDYNEQFF,TGCAGCGACTGGGACAGGGACTACAATGAGCAGTTCTTC
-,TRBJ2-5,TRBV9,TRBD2,CASSSSGAYQETQYF,TGTGCCAGCAGCTCTAGCGGGGCGTACCAAGAGACCCAGTACTTC
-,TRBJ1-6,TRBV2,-,CASKVEEQGRSPLHF,TGTGCCAGCAAGGTAGAAGAGCAGGGTCGTTCACCCCTCCACTTT
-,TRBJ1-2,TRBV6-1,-,CASSQTLGYTF,TGTGCCAGCAGTCAGACACTGGGCTACACCTTC
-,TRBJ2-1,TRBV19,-,CASSTTWNDEQFF,TGTGCCAGTAGTACCACGTGGAACGATGAGCAGTTCTTC
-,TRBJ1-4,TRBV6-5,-,CASSYSTGEKLFF,TGTGCCAGCAGTTACTCGACGGGGGAAAAACTGTTTTTT
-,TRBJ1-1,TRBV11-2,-,CASSFLQGWDTEAFF,TGTGCCAGCAGCTTTTTGCAGGGGTGGGACACTGAAGCTTTCTTT
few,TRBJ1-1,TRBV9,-,CASSVGGKGTEAFF,TGTGCCAGCAGCGTAGGAGGGAAAGGCACTGAAGCTTTCTTT
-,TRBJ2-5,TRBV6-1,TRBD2,CASRISGRGETQYF,TGTGCCAGCAGAATAAGCGGGAGAGGGGAGACCCAGTACTTC
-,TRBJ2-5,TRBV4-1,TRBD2,CASSPDPQTSGRGETQYF,TGCGCCAGCAGCCCCGACCCCCAAACTAGCGGGAGGGGGGAGACCCAGTACTTC